A single sample is the source of the 28 T cell receptor beta chains below, sequenced in a study of blood T cell repertoires in COVID-19. Profiling relied on immunoSEQ multiplex PCR, and the TCRdb table lists in-frame clones only, not all of them. The sample records about 170,000 clones, about 85% being singletons. Sequenced material: peripheral blood. The receptors come from an elderly man with COVID-19, enrolled during active disease.

The rearrangement uses TRBV9 and TRBJ2-3; perhaps TRBD2 as D (5 bases). The CDR3 consists of 16 residues. The germline CDR1 and CDR2 sequences are SGDLS and YYNGEE. Trimming pared 3 bases from V and 0 bases from J, leaving 14 bases between. The CDR3 spells CASSGERRVSTDTQYF. CDR3 sequence (DNA): TGTGCCAGCAGCGGGGAGCGGCGGGTAAGCACAGATACGCAGTATTTT.

The chain carries TRBV7-9 and TRBJ2-7, with a possible D match to TRBD1 (5 bases). Germline lookup yields CDR1 SEHNR and CDR2 FQNEAQ (reference sequence). The CDR3 is made up of 14 amino acids. V lost 8 bases, J lost 5 bases, and 19 bases lay in between. In nucleotides, the CDR3 is TGTGCCAGCGTTTCCTGGACACTCCCGGACGAGCAGTACTTC. Protein: CASVSWTLPDEQYF.

This clone has just one count. The chain has TRBV5-4 and TRBJ1-3, with 7 bases lining up with TRBD1. The CDR3 runs 16 residues. Germline CDR1 is SGHNT and CDR2 is YYREEE (reference sequence). V was clipped by 4 bases and J by 0 bases; unmatched bases: 7. The CDR3 sequence: CASSKTGRTSGNTIYF. The CDR3 nucleotides are TGTGCCAGCAGCAAGACAGGGCGAACCTCTGGAAACACCATATATTTT.

This chain uses TRBV6-1 with TRBJ1-2; no reliable D call. The CDR3 totals 12 residues. The V and J ends lost 0 bases and 11 bases respectively, with 10 bases between them. CDR1 and CDR2 from the germline V gene are MNHNS and SASEGT. CDR3 sequence: CASSEAVARYTF. CDR3 nucleotides: TGTGCCAGCAGTGAAGCCGTAGCGAGGTACACCTTC.

The chain couples TRBV28 to TRBJ2-7, with 7 bases aligning to TRBD1. Germline trimming cut 5 bases from V and 3 bases from J; bases unmatched to any gene: 1. Germline CDR1 and CDR2: MDHEN and SYDVKM. This CDR3 is built from 12 residues. CDR3 in DNA: TGTGCCAGCAGTCGGGACAGCTACGAGCAGTACTTC. Translating it yields CASSRDSYEQYF.

CDR3 region: CASSSRQGRATNEKLFF. The CDR3 coding sequence is TGTGCCAGCAGCTCCCGACAGGGGAGGGCAACTAATGAAAAACTGTTTTTT. The chain carries TRBV7-2 and TRBJ1-4; 8 bases are a match to TRBD1. V shed 4 bases, J shed 0 bases, and the junction held 7 bases outside the gene matches. The CDR3 consists of 17 residues. Germline CDR1 and CDR2: SGHTA and FQGNSA.

The chain uses TRBV6-1 and TRBJ2-5; 7 bases match TRBD2. Trimming cost V 0 bases and J 4 bases; bases outside gene matches: 2. Germline CDR1 and CDR2: MNHNS and SASEGT. The CDR3 extends over 14 amino acids. The CDR3 sequence is CASSEAQRGETQYF. The CDR3 DNA sequence: TGTGCCAGCAGTGAAGCTCAGCGGGGAGAGACCCAGTACTTC.

V usage is TRBV10-1 and J usage is TRBJ2-7, with TRBD1 identical over 7 bases. J gave up 4 bases and V 2 bases, and 5 bases lay outside the gene matches. The CDR3 consists of 14 residues. The V gene's germline CDR1 is WNHNN and CDR2 SYGVQD (reference sequence). As DNA, the CDR3 is TGCGCCAGCAGTGAGAGGGACAGAATTTACGAGCAGTACTTC. It yields the protein CASSERDRIYEQYF.

The rearrangement uses TRBV19 and TRBJ2-5; TRBD1 matches 7 bases. Germline-derived CDR1 and CDR2 are LNHDA and SQIVND (reference sequence). Germline trimming cut 1 base from V and 0 bases from J; bases unmatched to any gene: 2. This CDR3 comprises 15 residues. CDR3 loop: CASSIVGTDQETQYF. CDR3 nucleotide sequence: TGTGCCAGTAGTATAGTAGGGACAGACCAAGAGACCCAGTACTTC.

The chain recombines TRBV19 with TRBJ2-5; 12 nucleotides align to TRBD1. The CDR3 is 15 residues long. Germline CDR1 LNHDA, CDR2 SQIVND (reference sequence). Trimming cost V 7 bases and J 5 bases; bases outside gene matches: 8. CDR3 bases: TGTGCCAGTAATATTGGGGACAGGGGGCAGGAGACCCAGTACTTC. It translates to CASNIGDRGQETQYF.

The chain employs TRBV5-1 and TRBJ1-6; the match to TRBD1 covers 10 bases. After removal of 3 bases from V and 9 bases from J, the junction contained 9 bases not matched to a gene. Germline V CDR1 and CDR2: SGHRS, YFSETQ. This CDR3 has 16 amino acids. The DNA of the CDR3 is TGCGCCAGCAGCTCTCGGACAGGGGGAGGAGGTTCACCCCTCCACTTT. Translated: CASSSRTGGGGSPLHF.

The chain couples TRBV7-2 to TRBJ2-3, with a tentative D call TRBD1 (8 bases). The V gene lost 6 bases and the J gene lost 2 bases, with 12 bases spanning the gap. This CDR3 has 14 amino acids. Per germline, CDR1 SGHTA and CDR2 FQGNSA. In DNA, the CDR3 is TGTGCCAGCAGTACAGGGGGGGTCACAGATACGCAGTATTTT. Encoded protein: CASSTGGVTDTQYF.

The chain carries TRBV27 and TRBJ2-6, with D tentatively TRBD2 (5 bases). With 6 bases removed from V and 4 bases from J, the gap between germline ends came to 13 bases. From germline, CDR1 is MNHEY and CDR2 SMNVEV (reference sequence). The length of the CDR3 is 15 residues. DNA for the CDR3: TGTGCCAGCAGCCCCGCCGGGGTAGGGGCCAACGTCCTGACTTTC. As protein: CASSPAGVGANVLTF. The full variable domain, rest sourced from reference TRBV27 and TRBJ2-6, is EAQVTQNPRYLITVTGKKLTVTCSQNMNHEYMSWYRQDPGLGLRQIYYSMNVEVTDKGDVPEGYKVSRKEKRNFPLILESPSPNQTSLYFCASSPAGVGANVLTFGAGSRLTVL.

The rearrangement joins TRBV18 to TRBJ2-3; 11 bases align to TRBD2. Per the germline V gene, CDR1 is KGHSH and CDR2 is LQKENI. Trimming cost V 6 bases and J 4 bases; bases outside gene matches: 3. The CDR3 runs 14 residues. DNA of the CDR3: TGTGCCAGCTCTAGCGGGGGGGCACCAGATACGCAGTATTTT. It is translated as CASSSGGAPDTQYF.

The rearrangement links TRBV12-5 to TRBJ1-1; TRBD1 agrees at 7 bases. The trim removed 3 bases at V and 0 bases at J, leaving 13 bases unmatched. The CDR3 spans 18 residues. Germline-derived CDR1 and CDR2 are LGHNT and FRNRAP. CDR3 sequence reads: CASGLPPGTASMNTEAFF. Here the CDR3 DNA reads TGTGCTAGTGGTTTACCTCCCGGGACAGCCTCCATGAACACTGAAGCTTTCTTT.

This sequence joins TRBV28 and TRBJ1-1; possibly TRBD1 for D (6 bases). The V gene lost 2 bases and the J gene lost 7 bases, with 8 bases spanning the gap. The germline V gene has CDR1 MDHEN and CDR2 SYDVKM. The CDR3 spans 12 residues. Here the CDR3 reads CASSLVQGEAFF. CDR3 nucleotides: TGTGCCAGCAGTTTAGTACAGGGTGAAGCTTTCTTT.

The V call is TRBV7-3, the J call TRBJ1-2, with D unresolved. V was cut by 2 bases and J by 5 bases, with 18 bases left in between. CDR1 is SGHTA and CDR2 is FQGTGA in the germline V gene. The CDR3 has 16 residues. CDR3 sequence (DNA): TGTGCCAGCAGCTTACGATCCTGGGCAGATTTATATGGCTACACCTTC. This codes for CASSLRSWADLYGYTF.

The chain employs TRBV19 and TRBJ1-2, with 8 bases fitting TRBD1. The germline gives CDR1 LNHDA, CDR2 SQIVND (reference sequence). V shed 5 bases and J 3 bases; nucleotides not matched to a gene: 11. CDR3 length: 16 residues. The CDR3 sequence is CASSSGAGGSYYGYTF. CDR3 coding DNA: TGTGCCAGTAGTTCTGGGGCAGGGGGCTCCTACTATGGCTACACCTTC.

The CDR3 sequence is CASSQSGQLNSPLHF. In nucleotides, the CDR3 is TGCGCCAGCAGTCAATCTGGACAGTTAAATTCACCCCTCCACTTT. This chain uses TRBV23-1 with TRBJ1-6; weak D call: TRBD1 (6 bases). TRBV23-1 is an ORF, and what it does is uncertain. The CDR3 has 15 residues. V was cut by 0 bases and J by 7 bases, with 10 bases left in between.

This CDR3 reads CASSPGGGRDTEAFF. Here the CDR3 DNA reads TGTGCCAGCTCACCCGGGGGGGGGAGGGACACTGAAGCTTTCTTT. V and J are TRBV18 and TRBJ1-1, with D perhaps matching TRBD1 (5 bases). Germline CDR1 is KGHSH and CDR2 is LQKENI. V shed 3 bases and J shed 3 bases, with 14 bases lying between them. This CDR3 spans 15 amino acids.

The rearrangement uses TRBV10-3 and TRBJ2-7; 10 bases align to TRBD1. CDR1 is ENHRY and CDR2 is SYGVKD in the germline V gene. The CDR3 is 14 amino acids. After removal of 10 bases from V and 6 bases from J, the junction contained 12 bases not matched to a gene. CDR3 in DNA: TGTGCCACCCATTCCGGGACAGGGGAGGGCGAGCAGTACTTC. Residues: CATHSGTGEGEQYF.

This chain connects TRBV9 to TRBJ1-2; D possibly corresponds to TRBD1 (6 bases). This CDR3 spans 16 amino acids. Germline CDR1 and CDR2: SGDLS and YYNGEE. Trimming took 0 bases from V and 2 from J, leaving 14 bases between them. CDR3 loop: CASSVGIQGPNYGYTF. The CDR3 DNA is TGTGCCAGCAGCGTAGGGATACAGGGCCCCAACTATGGCTACACCTTC.

The chain has TRBV7-6 and TRBJ1-2, with 8 positions matching TRBD1. V trimming: 2 bases; J trimming: 7 bases; junction bases outside the gene matches: 9. CDR3 size: 15 residues. Germline V gives CDR1 SGHVS, CDR2 FNYEAQ. CDR3 bases: TGTGCCAGCAGCTTAACTCAGGGGGCTCATAGTGGCTACACCTTC. It encodes CASSLTQGAHSGYTF. Combining the CDR3 with reference TRBV7-6 and TRBJ1-2 gives the whole variable domain GAGVSQSPRYKVTKRGQDVALRCDPISGHVSLYWYRQALGQGPEFLTYFNYEAQQDKSGLPNDRFSAERPEGSISTLTIQRTEQRDSAMYRCASSLTQGAHSGYTFGSGTRLTVV.

This chain uses TRBV6-5 with TRBJ1-1, with 9 positions matching TRBD1. Trimming removed 7 bases from V and 4 bases from J; junction bases left unmatched: 7. Germline CDR1 MNHEY, CDR2 SVGAGI. This CDR3 spans 14 amino acids. CDR3: CASIVDRGGTEAFF. The CDR3 nucleotides read TGTGCCAGCATTGTGGACAGGGGAGGCACTGAAGCTTTCTTT.

The chain uses TRBV7-2 and TRBJ2-7; 7 nucleotides match TRBD1. The J segment lost 13 bases and the V segment lost 1 base, leaving 7 bases of the junction unmatched. The CDR3 spans 12 residues. CDR1 and CDR2 from the germline V gene are SGHTA and FQGNSA. CDR3: CASSLGGQRRYF. CDR3 bases: TGTGCCAGCAGCTTAGGGGGACAGCGGCGTTACTTC.

This clone is a singleton in its sample. V and J are TRBV19 and TRBJ1-2; TRBD1 matches at 10 bases. The CDR3 loop spans 13 amino acids. Germline V gene lookup returns CDR1 LNHDA and CDR2 SQIVND (reference sequence). J was trimmed by 4 bases and V by 9 bases; bases with no gene match: 5. CDR3: CASRTGGAYGYTF. CDR3 DNA sequence: TGTGCCAGCCGGACAGGGGGGGCCTATGGCTACACCTTC.

The V and J genes are TRBV9 and TRBJ2-2; D is unresolved. The germline V and J ends were trimmed by 2 bases and 3 bases, with 8 bases remaining between them. The CDR3 covers 14 residues. Germline CDR1 and CDR2: SGDLS and YYNGEE. The CDR3 sequence is CASSVGWYTGELFF. The CDR3 region has the DNA TGTGCCAGCAGCGTCGGGTGGTACACCGGGGAGCTGTTTTTT.

The chain recombines TRBV7-9 with TRBJ1-2, with 9 bases matching TRBD1. The CDR3 contains 14 residues. V dropped 0 bases and J dropped 8; count of bases not matched to a gene: 4. Germline V gene data show CDR1 as SEHNR and CDR2 as FQNEAQ (reference sequence). The CDR3 protein is CASSLAGTGHGYTF. CDR3 DNA: TGTGCCAGCAGCTTAGCGGGGACAGGGCACGGCTACACCTTC.